This passage covers 26 T cell receptor beta chains from one sample sequenced in a study of T cell repertoires in cytomegalovirus infection (dated by TCRdb to the late 2010s). These reads were obtained on an Illumina HiSeq 1500. The public reads were reanalyzed by TCRdb: fastp trimming at Q25, MiXCR alignment, in-frame beta chains only. Rows matching on CDR3 protein sequence are summarized as one entry with the most common DNA and genes. This sample comprises about 160,000 distinct CDR3 sequences, about 20% of them detected only once. 25% of the sample lies in the top ten. No antigen is known for these receptors. Sample treatment or condition, as interpreted from the label and publication: in vitro stimulation with specific CMV peptide epitopes to enrich CMV-specific T cells. This sample comprised CD8+ T cells from cultured PBMCs, obtained from culture after CMV antigen stimulation. The receptors stem from a human donor in good health (CMV status not recorded). Some clones in this sample may be carry-over from other donors' samples.

This clonotype turned up a few times. For the CDR3, the DNA is TGTGCCAGCAGCCCCTTTGAGGGGGCCGGTCTGAATTCACCCCTCCACTTT. Protein product: CASSPFEGAGLNSPLHF. The gene calls are TRBV7-8 and TRBJ1-6; TRBD1 matches 7 bases. CDR1 and CDR2 from the germline V gene are SGHVS and FQNEAQ. J lost 7 bases, V lost 5 bases, and 14 bases had no gene match. The CDR3 is 17 residues long.

The V and J genes are TRBV6-2 or TRBV6-3 and TRBJ2-1; 8 bases match TRBD2. Germline V gene sequence: CDR1 MNHEY, CDR2 SVGEGT. The V segment lost 6 bases and the J segment 7 bases; nucleotides outside the gene matches: 11. The CDR3 loop spans 15 amino acids. CDR3 coding DNA: TGTGCCAGCAGCTTGGGGGCGGGGGGCGGGAATGAGCAGTTCTTC. This encodes CASSLGAGGGNEQFF.

The chain uses TRBV9 and TRBJ2-2; D not resolved. CDR1 and CDR2 (germline): SGDLS, YYNGEE. There are 14 residues in the CDR3. V gave up 4 bases and J gave up 3 bases, with 10 bases separating them. Written as DNA, the CDR3 is TGTGCCAGCAGCCCCCCTGGCTACACCGGGGAGCTGTTTTTT. It codes for CASSPPGYTGELFF.

This clonotype has more than one count but fewer than ten. The J gene is TRBJ2-3, the V gene TRBV6-2 or TRBV6-3; TRBD2 matches 10 bases. Germline assignment: CDR1 MNHEY and CDR2 SVGEGT. The CDR3 spans 16 residues. Germline trimming cut 2 bases from V and 10 bases from J; bases unmatched to any gene: 12. CDR3 sequence: CASSYTSGGGREAQYF. CDR3 nucleotide sequence: TGTGCCAGCAGTTACACAAGCGGGGGGGGCCGGGAGGCGCAGTATTTT.

The chain combines TRBV14 with TRBJ2-2; D gene ambiguous. The germline V and J ends were trimmed by 1 base and 1 base, with 13 bases remaining between them. This CDR3 is built from 17 residues. Germline CDR1 SGHDN, CDR2 FVKESK. In nucleotides, the CDR3 is TGTGCCAGCAGCCAAGTCATAGCAGAGATGAACACCGGGGAGCTGTTTTTT. This codes for CASSQVIAEMNTGELFF.

This clonotype was counted between two and nine times. This chain joins TRBV4-1 and TRBJ1-5, with D uncertain. V gave up 5 bases and J gave up 0 bases, with 17 bases separating them. The CDR3 contains 17 residues. Germline CDR1 is MGHRA and CDR2 is YSYEKL. The CDR3: CASSYFELDASNQPQHF. The CDR3 nucleotides read TGCGCCAGCAGCTATTTTGAGTTGGACGCTAGCAATCAGCCCCAGCATTTT.

This clonotype has just a few counts. The CDR3 loop reads CASSLSRGTEAFF. In DNA, the CDR3 is TGTGCCAGCAGTTTATCCCGGGGTACTGAAGCTTTCTTT. The V gene is TRBV27, the J gene TRBJ1-1; D remains ambiguous. This CDR3 is built from 13 residues. V was pared by 0 bases and J by 5 bases, with 7 bases between. The germline gives CDR1 MNHEY, CDR2 SMNVEV (reference sequence).

This clonotype was recorded a few times. This chain connects TRBV10-3 to TRBJ1-1; D not resolved. CDR1 is ENHRY, CDR2 SYGVKD, per germline. V dropped 0 bases and J dropped 4 bases, with 9 bases sitting between them. The CDR3 runs to 14 residues. Written as DNA, the CDR3 is TGTGCCATCAGTGAGTCGAAGGGTGGCACTGAAGCTTTCTTT. It encodes CAISESKGGTEAFF.

The chain couples TRBV4-3 to TRBJ2-7; TRBD2 matches at 8 bases. Germline CDR1 LGHNA, CDR2 YSLEER. This CDR3 region has 16 residues. V trimming: 4 bases; J trimming: 0 bases; junction bases outside the gene matches: 8. The CDR3 bases are TGCGCCAGCAGCCTCATACGGGGGGGGAGCTCCTACGAGCAGTACTTC. It codes for CASSLIRGGSSYEQYF.

This clonotype was detected only a few times. The genes are TRBV6-1 and TRBJ2-5; 7 positions agree with TRBD1. Germline CDR1 reads MNHNS; CDR2 reads SASEGT. V shed 5 bases, J shed 1 base, and the junction held 4 bases outside the gene matches. The CDR3 spans 14 residues. In DNA, the CDR3 is TGTGCCAGCAGTCCTCGGGACAGCCAAGAGACCCAGTACTTC. Protein: CASSPRDSQETQYF.

In its sample, this clonotype was seen a few times. The V gene is TRBV25-1, the J gene TRBJ1-6; D unclear. With 4 bases removed from V and 7 bases from J, the gap between germline ends came to 5 bases. The CDR3 consists of 12 residues. CDR1 is MGHDK and CDR2 is SYGVNS in the germline V gene. CDR3 loop: CASSAENSPLHF. The DNA for the CDR3 is TGTGCCAGCAGTGCAGAGAATTCACCCCTCCACTTT.

The chain joins TRBV24-1 to TRBJ2-3; D gene ambiguous. CDR3 length: 13 amino acids. Trimming stripped 5 bases from V and 2 bases from J, with 7 bases between. CDR1 is KGHDR, CDR2 SFDVKD, per germline. DNA of the CDR3: TGTGCCACCAGTGTGGGGTTCACAGATACGCAGTATTTT. Residues: CATSVGFTDTQYF.

This clonotype was seen repeatedly, ten times or more. The rearrangement uses TRBV7-2 and TRBJ1-1; D gene unclear. V lost 5 bases to trimming and J lost 5 bases, with 21 bases between them. The CDR3 loop spans 16 amino acids. The germline gives CDR1 SGHTA, CDR2 FQGNSA. The CDR3 bases are TGTGCCAGCAGCCACGGTAGGGCTGCCGGTTTGACTGAAGCTTTCTTT. Residues: CASSHGRAAGLTEAFF.

V gene TRBV4-1 combines with J gene TRBJ2-7, with 8 bases lining up with TRBD1. J lost 2 bases, V lost 1 base, and 7 bases had no gene match. Germline assignment: CDR1 MGHRA and CDR2 YSYEKL. The CDR3 length is 16 residues. In DNA, the CDR3 is TGCGCCAGCAGCCAAGCCCCGGACAGGGCTACCTACGAGCAGTACTTC. Amino acid sequence: CASSQAPDRATYEQYF.

This chain joins TRBV6-4 and TRBJ2-3; TRBD2 aligns across 8 bases. The trim removed 3 bases at V and 9 bases at J, leaving 17 bases unmatched. From germline, CDR1 is MRHNA and CDR2 SNTAGT. The CDR3 contains 17 residues. The CDR3: CASSESPPGGLFSTQYF. CDR3 nucleotides: TGTGCCAGCAGTGAGAGTCCCCCGGGGGGGCTGTTCTCGACGCAGTATTTT.

This clonotype appeared a few times. The chain has TRBV7-9 and TRBJ1-5, with D uncertain. The CDR3 has 11 residues. The germline CDR1 and CDR2 sequences are SEHNR and FQNEAQ (reference sequence). V lost 4 bases and J lost 9, with 7 bases in between. The CDR3 reads CASSSLVPQHF. For the CDR3, the DNA is TGTGCCAGCAGCTCCTTGGTGCCCCAGCATTTT.

The chain links TRBV25-1 to TRBJ2-3; 13 positions match TRBD2. The CDR3 runs to 18 residues. Germline CDR1 reads MGHDK; CDR2 reads SYGVNS. V trimming: 3 bases; J trimming: 2 bases; junction bases outside the gene matches: 8. The CDR3 DNA reads TGTGCCAGCAGTGACGGACTAGCGGGGGCCTTTTTCACAGATACGCAGTATTTT. Translating gives CASSDGLAGAFFTDTQYF. The full variable domain, in which reference TRBV25-1 and TRBJ2-3 provide the parts outside the CDR3, is EADIYQTPRYLVIGTGKKITLECSQTMGHDKMYWYQQDPGMELHLIHYSYGVNSTEKGDLSSESTVSRIRTEHFPLTLESARPSHTSQYLCASSDGLAGAFFTDTQYFGPGTRLTVL.

This sequence joins TRBV2 and TRBJ1-4, with D unclear. Deletions cut 5 bases from V and 0 bases from J, with 10 bases between. The CDR3 extends over 15 amino acids. Germline lookup yields CDR1 SNHLY and CDR2 FYNNEI. The DNA for the CDR3 is TGTGCCAGCAGTACCTCGCGCGCAACTAATGAAAAACTGTTTTTT. Encoded protein: CASSTSRATNEKLFF. Full variable domain (outside the CDR3, taken from reference TRBV2 and TRBJ1-4): EPEVTQTPSHQVTQMGQEVILRCVPISNHLYFYWYRQILGQKVEFLVSFYNNEISEKSEIFDDQFSVERPDGSNFTLKIRSTKLEDSAMYFCASSTSRATNEKLFFGSGTQLSVL.

The chain recombines TRBV12-3 or TRBV12-4 with TRBJ2-3, with TRBD2 matching 8 bases. This CDR3 has 14 amino acids. The V segment lost 8 bases and the J segment 5 bases; nucleotides outside the gene matches: 9. The CDR3 bases are TGTGCCAGCGGGTCTCGGGGGGGCAAAGATACGCAGTATTTT. Amino acids: CASGSRGGKDTQYF.

This clonotype showed up many times. V usage is TRBV7-2 and J usage is TRBJ2-4; TRBD1 matches 8 bases. Germline loops: CDR1 SGHTA, CDR2 FQGNSA. Trimming removed 5 bases from V and 14 bases from J; junction bases left unmatched: 8. The CDR3 is made up of 12 amino acids. The CDR3 protein is CASSPPQGAKYF. The CDR3 coding sequence is TGTGCCAGCAGCCCCCCCCAGGGGGCGAAGTACTTC.

The rearrangement links TRBV7-8 to TRBJ2-7; D may correspond to TRBD1 or TRBD2 (5 bases each). Germline values: CDR1 SGHVS, CDR2 FQNEAQ. The CDR3 is made up of 16 amino acids. The ends were cut back, 5 bases at V and 1 base at J, with 18 bases in the middle. CDR3 protein: CASSGDRGSLSYEQYF. CDR3 nucleotides: TGTGCCAGCAGCGGGGATCGGGGCTCACTGTCCTACGAGCAGTACTTC.

This clonotype occurred a few times. The chain recombines TRBV7-8 with TRBJ1-5, with D perhaps matching TRBD1 (5 bases). Germline V CDR1 and CDR2: SGHVS, FQNEAQ. Trimming pared 5 bases from V and 3 bases from J, leaving 14 bases between. The CDR3 is made up of 15 amino acids. The CDR3 loop reads CASSPQATVNQPQHF. The CDR3 DNA reads TGTGCCAGCAGCCCTCAAGCGACAGTCAATCAGCCCCAGCATTTT.

This clonotype was seen ten or more times. The chain joins TRBV4-1 to TRBJ1-2; 7 nucleotides align to TRBD1. V lost 1 base, J lost 3 bases, and 2 bases stayed unmatched. The CDR3 sequence is 14 residues long. Per germline, CDR1 MGHRA and CDR2 YSYEKL. The CDR3 DNA is TGCGCCAGCAGCCAAGGGACAGGATACTATGGCTACACCTTC. Translation: CASSQGTGYYGYTF.

This clonotype was detected only a few times. The gene calls are TRBV12-3 or TRBV12-4 and TRBJ2-7; 7 nucleotides line up with TRBD2. Trimming at V came to 4 bases and at J to 9 bases, leaving 6 bases not matched to a gene. The CDR3 is made up of 12 amino acids. The CDR3 loop reads CASSWGGSGQYF. Here the CDR3 DNA reads TGTGCCAGCAGTTGGGGGGGGTCGGGGCAGTACTTC.

The chain is built from TRBV6-5 and TRBJ2-6; D could derive from TRBD1 or TRBD2 (6 bases each). Germline CDR1 is MNHEY and CDR2 is SVGAGI. V lost 5 bases to trimming and J lost 0 bases, with 14 bases between them. CDR3 size: 17 residues. The CDR3 loop reads CASSVWGADSGANVLTF. CDR3 in DNA: TGTGCCAGCAGTGTTTGGGGGGCCGACTCTGGGGCCAACGTCCTGACTTTC.

This clonotype was observed at least ten times. The chain combines TRBV5-8 with TRBJ1-5; the D gene is possibly TRBD1 (6 bases). The length of the CDR3 is 14 residues. V lost 2 bases and J lost 6, with 12 bases in between. The germline V gene has CDR1 SGHTS and CDR2 YDEGEE. The CDR3 nucleotides read TGTGCCAGCAGCTTCCTTGCAGGGGTTCAGCCCCAGCATTTT. Protein sequence: CASSFLAGVQPQHF.